This T cell receptor beta chain was documented in a study of vaccination and CD4 T cells after COVID-19. The study sequenced cultured CD4+ T cell DNA using the Oncomine TCR Beta short-read assay. Each CDR3 protein gets one entry after TCRdb re-called the PCR reads with MiXCR. The table lists some 10,000 distinct CDR3 sequences, around 20% of them singletons. The study, taken as a whole, reports: Median approximately 90% of reactive clones detected in convalescent patients emerged only post-vaccination. No early post-infection timepoints were studied, and convalescent patients studied were relatively few.

As to this clonotype: Antigen unknown. At one end the junction does not follow the germline gene, possibly because of a read error.

Per germline, CDR1 SGHAT and CDR2 FQNNGV. CDR3 length: 12 residues. The treatment denotes: roughly ten-day PBMC culture with coronavirus spike peptide pools or control peptides (ViraFEST assay). Every well contained around 2 million PBMCs, which were grown with approximately 10 IU/ml IL-2 and 7.5 to 10 ug/ml peptide pools. The starting material was CD4+ T cells from blood, cultured in vitro, obtained after SARS-CoV-2 vaccination. The origin of this receptor is a human donor who had recovered from COVID-19. The chain links TRBV11-2 to TRBJ2-1; D is undetermined. The chain's CDR3 is CASSSPSGPSVF. The CDR3, as DNA: TGTGCCAGCAGCTCTCCCAGTGGACCTTCGGTCTTC.